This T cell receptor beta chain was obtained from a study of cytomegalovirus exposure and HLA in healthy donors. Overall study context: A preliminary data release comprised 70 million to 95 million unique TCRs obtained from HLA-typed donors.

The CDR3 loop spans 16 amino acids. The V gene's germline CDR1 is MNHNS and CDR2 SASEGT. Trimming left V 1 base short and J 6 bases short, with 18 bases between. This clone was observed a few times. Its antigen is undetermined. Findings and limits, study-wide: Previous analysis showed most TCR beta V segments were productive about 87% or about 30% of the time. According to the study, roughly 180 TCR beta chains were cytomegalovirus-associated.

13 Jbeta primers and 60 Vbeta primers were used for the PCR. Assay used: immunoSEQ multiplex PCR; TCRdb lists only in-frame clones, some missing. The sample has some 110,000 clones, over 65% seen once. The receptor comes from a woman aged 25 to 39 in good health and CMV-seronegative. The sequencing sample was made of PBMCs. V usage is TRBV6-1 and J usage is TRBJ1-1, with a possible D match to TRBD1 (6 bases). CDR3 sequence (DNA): TGTGCCAGCAGTGAAGGGTTGGGGGCCGGACGCCCTGAAGCTTTCTTT. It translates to CASSEGLGAGRPEAFF.